The text below deals with one TCR beta chain. This record belongs to a study of technical replicates of blood from a handful of donors. V was clipped by 1 base and J by 4 bases, with 11 bases between them. CDR1 LNHNV and CDR2 YYDKDF come from the germline V gene (reference sequence). The CDR3 runs to 15 residues. Repertoires were generated with immunoSEQ multiplex PCR, while TCRdb's copy carries only in-frame clones and drops some. The sample gives fewer than 95,000 clones, about 94% of which show up once; more than 0.2% is in the top ten. Sequencing was carried out using T cells isolated from PBMCs. The sequence came from a human donor in good health. This rearrangement joins TRBV15 to TRBJ2-1; tentatively, D is TRBD1 (5 bases). CDR3 protein: CATSRAKQDYNEQFF. CDR3 nucleotides: TGTGCCACCAGCAGAGCGAAACAGGATTACAATGAGCAGTTCTTC.